This TCR beta chain was sequenced for a study of T cell responses to AZD1222 COVID-19 vaccine. Findings of the study overall: Donor demographics were predominantly white British with a female majority; clonal diversity may be underestimated. Researchers took repertoire samples only after the peak T cell response had come.

V lost 5 bases, J lost 0 bases, and 17 bases lay in between. Germline V gene lookup returns CDR1 PRHDT and CDR2 FYEKMQ (reference sequence). The CDR3 length is 17 residues. Measured with immunoSEQ multiplex PCR; TCRdb has only the in-frame clones, and not every one. The table records some 150,000 clones, approximately 91% of them present only once. This clone was seen once. As yet, its antigen is unknown. V gene TRBV13 combines with J gene TRBJ1-3; a weak D match, TRBD1 (5 bases). This specimen was peripheral blood, taken 28 days after the second AZD1222 dose. This TCR came from an adult who received the AZD1222 COVID-19 vaccine. This chain's CDR3 is CASSAPGTGSSGNTIYF. DNA of the CDR3: TGTGCCAGCAGCGCCCCCGGGACGGGGAGCTCTGGAAACACCATATATTTT.